The rows below give T cell receptor beta chains drawn from one sample of a study of immune evolution from preneoplasia to lung adenocarcinoma. Sequencing was performed with immunoSEQ multiplex PCR; in TCRdb, only in-frame clones are kept and a portion is missing. Seen here are about 3,100 clones, more than 40% observed once, and the top ten hold more than 20%. The material sequenced was FFPE normal lung tissue adjacent to the tumor. These receptors were taken from a person between 50 and 60 years old with lung adenocarcinoma. Both conserved end residues are part of each CDR3. D genes are given only for firm matches. Rows give clone size only sometimes, using once, few, many, or a class for an expanded clone.

J: TRBJ1-6; D: -; length: 15; V: TRBV6-5; size: -; DNA: TGTGCCAGCAGTTACTCGAGGACAGCAAATTCACCCCTCCACTTT; CDR3: CASSYSRTANSPLHF
J: TRBJ1-1; D: -; length: 12; V: TRBV2; size: -; DNA: TGTGCCAGCTCAGGTTACGGCACTGAAGCTTTCTTT; CDR3: CASSGYGTEAFF
J: TRBJ1-2; D: -; length: 14; V: TRBV9; size: -; DNA: TGTGCCAGCAGCGTAGCTAACCAGTTCTATGGCTACACCTTC; CDR3: CASSVANQFYGYTF
J: TRBJ1-1; D: -; length: 11; V: TRBV2; size: once; DNA: TGTGCCAGCACAGGGAACACTGAAGCTTTCTTT; CDR3: CASTGNTEAFF
J: TRBJ2-5; D: -; length: 12; V: TRBV7-3; size: -; DNA: TGTGCCAGCAGCGCAGACCGGGAGACCCAGTACTTC; CDR3: CASSADRETQYF
J: TRBJ1-5; D: TRBD1; length: 15; V: TRBV6-6; size: -; DNA: TGTGCCAGCACCCTCCGGGACAGCGGCAATCAGCCCCAGCATTTT; CDR3: CASTLRDSGNQPQHF
J: TRBJ1-1; D: TRBD1; length: 15; V: TRBV25-1; size: -; DNA: TGTGCCAGCAGCTTAGGTGGGACAGCAAACACTGAAGCTTTCTTT; CDR3: CASSLGGTANTEAFF
J: TRBJ2-7; D: -; length: 15; V: TRBV27; size: -; DNA: TGTGCCAGCAGTTGGGGGGCGCCGGACCTATACGAGCAGTACTTC; CDR3: CASSWGAPDLYEQYF
J: TRBJ2-7; D: -; length: 14; V: TRBV19; size: -; DNA: TGTGCCAGTAGTGACAGAGAGGCGGTCTACGAGCAGTACTTC; CDR3: CASSDREAVYEQYF
J: TRBJ1-6; D: TRBD1; length: 15; V: TRBV5-4; size: -; DNA: TGTGCCAGCAGCGGGGGGACAGACCGGAATTCACCCCTCCACTTT; CDR3: CASSGGTDRNSPLHF
J: TRBJ2-5; D: TRBD2; length: 14; V: TRBV2; size: medium-sized; DNA: TGTGCCAGCAGTAGGCTAGCGGCACAAGAGACCCAGTACTTC; CDR3: CASSRLAAQETQYF
J: TRBJ2-7; D: -; length: 15; V: TRBV4-1; size: -; DNA: TGCGCCAGCAGCCCGGGGCCTCAAAATCCCGGCGAGCAGTACTTC; CDR3: CASSPGPQNPGEQYF
J: TRBJ2-7; D: -; length: 15; V: TRBV27; size: once; DNA: TGTGCCAGCAGCGTTATACAGGGCAACTCGTACGAGCAGTACTTC; CDR3: CASSVIQGNSYEQYF
J: TRBJ2-5; D: TRBD1; length: 14; V: TRBV18; size: -; DNA: TGTGCCAGCTCACCACGGGACAGGGGGGAGACCCAGTACTTC; CDR3: CASSPRDRGETQYF
J: TRBJ1-2; D: -; length: 11; V: TRBV29-1; size: -; DNA: TGCAGCGTTGAGGTCTCCTATGGCTACACCTTC; CDR3: CSVEVSYGYTF
J: TRBJ2-2; D: -; length: 15; V: TRBV18; size: once; DNA: TGTGCCAGCCCGGACAGTCCGACGAACACCGGGGAGCTGTTTTTT; CDR3: CASPDSPTNTGELFF
J: TRBJ2-3; D: -; length: 14; V: TRBV12-5; size: few; DNA: TGTGCTAGTGGTTTCGGGACAAACACAGATACGCAGTATTTT; CDR3: CASGFGTNTDTQYF
J: TRBJ2-7; D: TRBD1; length: 13; V: TRBV19; size: few; DNA: TGTGCCAGTAGGACAGGGTCGGGCTACGAGCAGTACTTC; CDR3: CASRTGSGYEQYF
J: TRBJ2-2; D: -; length: 21; V: TRBV7-5; size: -; DNA: TGTGCCAGAAGCTTAGGGGGACTAGCGGGGGCACTTATATCTGGCACCGGGGAGCTGTTTTTT; CDR3: CARSLGGLAGALISGTGELFF
J: TRBJ2-7; D: -; length: 13; V: TRBV5-4; size: -; DNA: TGTGCCAGCAGCCTCCTCAGCCACTACGAGCAGTACTTC; CDR3: CASSLLSHYEQYF
J: TRBJ2-1; D: -; length: 15; V: TRBV11-3; size: -; DNA: TGTGCCAGCACCAATTACAGGAGGGCCGTCAATGAGCAGTTCTTC; CDR3: CASTNYRRAVNEQFF
J: TRBJ1-2; D: TRBD1; length: 12; V: TRBV29-1; size: -; DNA: TGCAGCGTTGCCGGGACAGTCTATGGCTACACCTTC; CDR3: CSVAGTVYGYTF
J: TRBJ1-1; D: -; length: 13; V: TRBV30; size: once; DNA: TGTGCCTGGAGTGGGACGGCGAACACTGAAGCTTTCTTT; CDR3: CAWSGTANTEAFF
J: TRBJ2-5; D: -; length: 14; V: TRBV9; size: -; DNA: TGTGCCAGCAGCCCCGGGCCGGATCAAGAGACCCAGTACTTC; CDR3: CASSPGPDQETQYF
J: TRBJ2-3; D: TRBD1; length: 16; V: TRBV5-1; size: -; DNA: TGCGCCAGCAGCTCCGCAGACAGGGGAATGACAGATACGCAGTATTTT; CDR3: CASSSADRGMTDTQYF
J: TRBJ2-5; D: -; length: 15; V: TRBV30; size: -; DNA: TGTGCCTGGAGTGTACGGGACCGTCTGTGGGAGACCCAGTACTTC; CDR3: CAWSVRDRLWETQYF
J: TRBJ2-1; D: -; length: 16; V: TRBV7-9; size: few; DNA: TGTGCCAGCAGCTTATGGAGGGGGCTATCCTACAATGAGCAGTTCTTC; CDR3: CASSLWRGLSYNEQFF
J: TRBJ1-1; D: TRBD1; length: 16; V: TRBV5-4; size: -; DNA: TGTGCCAGCAGCCCCGGACAGGGGGCCCTGAACACTGAAGCTTTCTTT; CDR3: CASSPGQGALNTEAFF
J: TRBJ1-1; D: -; length: 13; V: TRBV19; size: few; DNA: TGTGCCAGTAGTATGACAGGTGTCACAGAAGCTTTCTTT; CDR3: CASSMTGVTEAFF
J: TRBJ1-1; D: TRBD1; length: 13; V: TRBV15; size: -; DNA: TGTGCCACCAGCTCCCAAGGGGGCTCTGAAGCTTTCTTT; CDR3: CATSSQGGSEAFF
J: TRBJ2-7; D: -; length: 13; V: TRBV27; size: -; DNA: TGTGCCAGCAGTTTCAACCCCAGGGGCGAGCAGTACTTC; CDR3: CASSFNPRGEQYF
J: TRBJ1-3; D: -; length: 13; V: TRBV30; size: -; DNA: TGTGCCTGGAGGTTCGACTCTGGAAACACCATATATTTT; CDR3: CAWRFDSGNTIYF
J: TRBJ2-6; D: -; length: 17; V: TRBV5-1; size: -; DNA: TGCGCCAGCAGCTCGACGACAGGCACCTCTGGGGCCAACGTCCTGACTTTC; CDR3: CASSSTTGTSGANVLTF
J: TRBJ1-4; D: -; length: 13; V: TRBV27; size: -; DNA: TGTGCCAGCAGTTTATATGGGCAGGGAAAACTGTTTTTT; CDR3: CASSLYGQGKLFF
J: TRBJ1-3; D: TRBD1; length: 18; V: TRBV9; size: -; DNA: TGTGCCAGCAGCGTAGGAAGAGGGACAGGGCTTTCCGGAAACACCATATATTTT; CDR3: CASSVGRGTGLSGNTIYF
J: TRBJ1-1; D: -; length: 14; V: TRBV4-2; size: -; DNA: TGTGCCAGCTCCGCCGACGGGGGGACCACTGAAGCTTTCTTT; CDR3: CASSADGGTTEAFF
J: TRBJ2-7; D: TRBD1; length: 13; V: TRBV9; size: few; DNA: TGTGCCAGCAGCGGAGGGGGCTGGGGGGAGCAGTACTTC; CDR3: CASSGGGWGEQYF
J: TRBJ1-1; D: TRBD1; length: 18; V: TRBV18; size: -; DNA: TGTGCCAGCTCAACACGCGAGCGGGGACAGCGTTTAGCCACTGAAGCTTTCTTT; CDR3: CASSTRERGQRLATEAFF
J: TRBJ2-7; D: TRBD2; length: 17; V: TRBV28; size: -; DNA: TGTGCCAGCAGTCCCCCCCAAGGACTAGCGGCTTCCTACGAGCAGTACTTC; CDR3: CASSPPQGLAASYEQYF
J: TRBJ2-7; D: TRBD2; length: 14; V: TRBV11-1; size: few; DNA: TGTGCCAGCAGTCAAGGGACTAGCGGTCACGAGCAGTACTTC; CDR3: CASSQGTSGHEQYF
J: TRBJ2-3; D: TRBD2; length: 17; V: TRBV14; size: -; DNA: TGTGCCAGCAGCCAAGATCTGGATAGCGGGGGCACAGATACGCAGTATTTT; CDR3: CASSQDLDSGGTDTQYF
J: TRBJ2-3; D: -; length: 13; V: TRBV28; size: -; DNA: TGTGCCAGCTCCCGAAACAGGGACGATACGCAGTATTTT; CDR3: CASSRNRDDTQYF